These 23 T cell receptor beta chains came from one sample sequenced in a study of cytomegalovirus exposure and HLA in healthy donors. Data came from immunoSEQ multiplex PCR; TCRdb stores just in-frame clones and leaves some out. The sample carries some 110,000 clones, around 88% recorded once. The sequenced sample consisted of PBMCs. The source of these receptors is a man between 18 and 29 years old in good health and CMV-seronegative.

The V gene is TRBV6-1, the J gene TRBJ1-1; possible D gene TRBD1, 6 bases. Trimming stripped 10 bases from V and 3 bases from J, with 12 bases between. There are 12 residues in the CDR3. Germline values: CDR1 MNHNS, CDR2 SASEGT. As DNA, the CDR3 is TGTGCCACAGGGAGGGGGTACACTGAAGCTTTCTTT. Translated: CATGRGYTEAFF.

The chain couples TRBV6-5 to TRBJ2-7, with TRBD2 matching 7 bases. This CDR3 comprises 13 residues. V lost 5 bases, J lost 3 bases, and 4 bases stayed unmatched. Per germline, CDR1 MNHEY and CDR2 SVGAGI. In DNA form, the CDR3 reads TGTGCCAGCAGTGGAGGACTAGTCTACGAGCAGTACTTC. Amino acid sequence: CASSGGLVYEQYF.

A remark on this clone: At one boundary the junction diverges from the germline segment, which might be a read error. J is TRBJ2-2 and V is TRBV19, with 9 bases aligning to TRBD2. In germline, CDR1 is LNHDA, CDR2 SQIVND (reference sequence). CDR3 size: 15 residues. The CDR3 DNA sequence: TGTGCCAGTAGGATAGCGGGAGAGGGCACCGGGGAGCTGTTTTTT. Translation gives CASRIAGEGTGELFF.

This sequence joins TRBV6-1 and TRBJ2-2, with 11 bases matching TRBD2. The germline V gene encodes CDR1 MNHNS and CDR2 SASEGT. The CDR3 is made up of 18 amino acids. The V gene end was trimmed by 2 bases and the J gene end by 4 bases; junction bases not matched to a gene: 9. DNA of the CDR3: TGTGCCAGCAGTGAACTCAATAGCGGGAGGGCTGTCACCGGGGAGCTGTTTTTT. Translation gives CASSELNSGRAVTGELFF.

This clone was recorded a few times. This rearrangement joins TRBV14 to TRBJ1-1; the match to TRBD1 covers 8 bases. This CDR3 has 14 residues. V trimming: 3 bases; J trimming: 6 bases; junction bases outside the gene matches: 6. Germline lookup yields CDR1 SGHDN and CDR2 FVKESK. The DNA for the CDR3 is TGTGCCAGCAGCCAGGTCCAGGGGGCGGCTGAAGCTTTCTTT. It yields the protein CASSQVQGAAEAFF.

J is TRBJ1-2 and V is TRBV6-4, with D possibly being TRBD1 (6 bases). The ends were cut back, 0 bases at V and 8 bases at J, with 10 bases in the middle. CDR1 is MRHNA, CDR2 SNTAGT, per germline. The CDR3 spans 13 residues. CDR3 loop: CASSDSGTLGYTF. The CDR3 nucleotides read TGTGCCAGCAGTGACTCGGGGACACTGGGCTACACCTTC.

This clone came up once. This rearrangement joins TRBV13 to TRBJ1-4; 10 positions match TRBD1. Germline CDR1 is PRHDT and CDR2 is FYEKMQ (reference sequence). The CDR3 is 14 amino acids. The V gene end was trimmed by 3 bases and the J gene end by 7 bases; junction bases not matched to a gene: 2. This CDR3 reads CASSLTGGREKLFF. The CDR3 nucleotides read TGTGCCAGCAGCTTGACAGGGGGCCGTGAAAAACTGTTTTTT. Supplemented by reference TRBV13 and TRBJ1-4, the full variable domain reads AAGVIQSPRHLIKEKRETATLKCYPIPRHDTVYWYQQGPGQDPQFLISFYEKMQSDKGSIPDRFSAQQFSDYHSELNMSSLELGDSALYFCASSLTGGREKLFFGSGTQLSVL.

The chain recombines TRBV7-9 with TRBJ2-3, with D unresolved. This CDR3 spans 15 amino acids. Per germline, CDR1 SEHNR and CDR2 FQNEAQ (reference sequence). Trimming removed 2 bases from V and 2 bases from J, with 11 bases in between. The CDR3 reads CASSLQRRPTDTQYF. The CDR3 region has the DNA TGTGCCAGCAGCTTACAACGGAGACCCACAGATACGCAGTATTTT.

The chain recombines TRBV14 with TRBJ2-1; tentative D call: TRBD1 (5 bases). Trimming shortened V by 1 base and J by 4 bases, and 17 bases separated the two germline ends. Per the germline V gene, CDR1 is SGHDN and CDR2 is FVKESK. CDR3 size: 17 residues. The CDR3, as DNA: TGTGCCAGCAGCCAAGTCTTCGGTCAGGGTCTATACAATGAGCAGTTCTTC. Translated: CASSQVFGQGLYNEQFF.

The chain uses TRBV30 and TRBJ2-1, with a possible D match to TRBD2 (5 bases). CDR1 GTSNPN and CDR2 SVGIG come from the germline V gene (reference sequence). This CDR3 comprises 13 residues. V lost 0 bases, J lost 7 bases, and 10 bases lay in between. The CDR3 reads CAWSVYGGNEQFF. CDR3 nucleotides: TGTGCCTGGAGTGTATACGGCGGGAATGAGCAGTTCTTC.

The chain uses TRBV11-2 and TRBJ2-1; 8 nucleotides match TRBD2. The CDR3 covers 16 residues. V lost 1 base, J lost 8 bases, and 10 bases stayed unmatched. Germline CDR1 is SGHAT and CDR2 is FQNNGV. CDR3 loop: CASSLVVGRGEHEQFF. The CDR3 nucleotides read TGTGCCAGCAGCTTAGTGGTAGGGCGGGGGGAACATGAGCAGTTCTTC.

The CDR3: CASSLVLDNEQFF. The CDR3 DNA is TGCGCCAGCAGCTTGGTTCTAGACAATGAGCAGTTCTTC. The chain combines TRBV5-1 with TRBJ2-1; D uncertain. The V end lost 0 bases, the J end lost 5 bases, and 6 bases lay between the germline ends. In germline, CDR1 is SGHRS, CDR2 YFSETQ. The CDR3 loop spans 13 amino acids.

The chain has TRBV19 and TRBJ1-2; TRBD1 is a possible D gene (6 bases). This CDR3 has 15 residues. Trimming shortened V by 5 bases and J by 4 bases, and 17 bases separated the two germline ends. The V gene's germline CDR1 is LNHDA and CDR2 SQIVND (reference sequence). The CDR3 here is CASSPQGPPFYGYTF. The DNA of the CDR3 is TGTGCCAGTAGTCCACAGGGCCCTCCCTTCTATGGCTACACCTTC.

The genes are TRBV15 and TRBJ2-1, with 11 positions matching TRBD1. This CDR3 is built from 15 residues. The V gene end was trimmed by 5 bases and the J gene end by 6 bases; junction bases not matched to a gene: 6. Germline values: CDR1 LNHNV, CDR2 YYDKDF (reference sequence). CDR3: CATSSSGTGGNEQFF. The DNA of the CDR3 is TGTGCCACCAGCTCCTCCGGGACAGGGGGCAATGAGCAGTTCTTC.

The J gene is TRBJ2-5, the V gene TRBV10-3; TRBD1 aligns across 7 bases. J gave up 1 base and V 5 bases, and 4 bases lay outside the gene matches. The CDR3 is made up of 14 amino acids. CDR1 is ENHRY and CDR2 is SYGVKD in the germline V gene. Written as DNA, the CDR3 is TGTGCCATCAGTCCGACAGGGCGCCAAGAGACCCAGTACTTC. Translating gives CAISPTGRQETQYF.

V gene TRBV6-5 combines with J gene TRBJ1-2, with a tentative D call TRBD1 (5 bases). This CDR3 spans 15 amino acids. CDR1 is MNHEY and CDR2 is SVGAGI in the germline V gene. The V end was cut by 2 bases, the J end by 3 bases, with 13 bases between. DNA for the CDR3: TGTGCCAGCAGTTACAGGGGAACGATAGACTATGGCTACACCTTC. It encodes CASSYRGTIDYGYTF.

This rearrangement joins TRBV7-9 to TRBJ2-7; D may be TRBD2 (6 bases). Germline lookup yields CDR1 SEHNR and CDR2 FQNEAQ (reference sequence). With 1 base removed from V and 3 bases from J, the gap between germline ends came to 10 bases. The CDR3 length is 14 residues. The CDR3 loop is CASSLGRGGYEQYF. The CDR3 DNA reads TGTGCCAGCAGCTTAGGTAGGGGAGGCTACGAGCAGTACTTC.

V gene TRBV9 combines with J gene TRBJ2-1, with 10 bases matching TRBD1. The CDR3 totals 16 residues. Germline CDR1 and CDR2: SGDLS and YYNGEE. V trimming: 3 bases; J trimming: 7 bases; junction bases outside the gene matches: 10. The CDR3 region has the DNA TGTGCCAGCAGCGATCGAGGGGGGACAGGGGTTAATGAGCAGTTCTTC. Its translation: CASSDRGGTGVNEQFF.

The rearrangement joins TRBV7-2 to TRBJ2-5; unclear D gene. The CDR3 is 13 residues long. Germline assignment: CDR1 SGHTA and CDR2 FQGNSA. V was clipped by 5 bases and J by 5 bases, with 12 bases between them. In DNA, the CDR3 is TGTGCCAGCAGCACGACTCTCGGGGAGACCCAGTACTTC. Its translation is CASSTTLGETQYF. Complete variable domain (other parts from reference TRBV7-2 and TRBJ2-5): GAGVSQSPSNKVTEKGKDVELRCDPISGHTALYWYRQSLGQGLEFLIYFQGNSAPDKSGLPSDRFSAERTGGSVSTLTIQRTQQEDSAVYLCASSTTLGETQYFGPGTRLLVL.

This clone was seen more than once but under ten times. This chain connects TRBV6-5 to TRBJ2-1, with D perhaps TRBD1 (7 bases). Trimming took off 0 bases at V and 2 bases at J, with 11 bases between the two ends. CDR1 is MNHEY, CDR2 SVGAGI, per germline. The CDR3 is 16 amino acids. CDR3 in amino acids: CASSYSAGGTYNEQFF. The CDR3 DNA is TGTGCCAGCAGTTACTCGGCAGGGGGGACCTACAATGAGCAGTTCTTC.

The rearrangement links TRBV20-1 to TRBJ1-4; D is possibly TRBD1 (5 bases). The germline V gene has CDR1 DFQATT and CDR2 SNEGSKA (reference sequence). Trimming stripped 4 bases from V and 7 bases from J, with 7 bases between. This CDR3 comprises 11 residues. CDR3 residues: CSAKGAEKLFF. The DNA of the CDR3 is TGCAGTGCTAAAGGGGCTGAAAAACTGTTTTTT.

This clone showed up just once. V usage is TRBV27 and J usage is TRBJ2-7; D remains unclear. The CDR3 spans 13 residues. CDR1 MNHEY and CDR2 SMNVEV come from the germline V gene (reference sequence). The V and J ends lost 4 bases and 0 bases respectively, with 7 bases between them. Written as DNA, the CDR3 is TGTGCCAGCAGTTATGCAGGCTCCTACGAGCAGTACTTC. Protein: CASSYAGSYEQYF.

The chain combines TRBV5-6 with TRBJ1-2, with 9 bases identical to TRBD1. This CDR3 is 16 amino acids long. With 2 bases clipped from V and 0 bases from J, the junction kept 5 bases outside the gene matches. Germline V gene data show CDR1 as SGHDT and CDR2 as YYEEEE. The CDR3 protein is CASSFEGQGPNYGYTF. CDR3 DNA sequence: TGTGCCAGCAGCTTCGAGGGACAGGGACCTAACTATGGCTACACCTTC.